This TCR beta chain was sequenced in a study of control samples from healthy donors and cancer patients. Some clones are missing from TCRdb's copy, which holds only in-frame ones; the method was immunoSEQ multiplex PCR. The sample holds 95,000 to 100,000 clones, about 89% seen once. The CDR3 runs to 15 residues. Trimming cost V 2 bases and J 2 bases, with 8 bases left between them. Germline CDR1 and CDR2: SGHNT and YYREEE (reference sequence). This sequence joins TRBV5-4 and TRBJ2-6; D gene uncertain. The TCR originated in a young man in good health. The sequenced sample was blood. As DNA, the CDR3 is TGTGCCAGCAGCTTTTTTGGGACTGGGGCCAACGTCCTGACTTTC. Translation: CASSFFGTGANVLTF.